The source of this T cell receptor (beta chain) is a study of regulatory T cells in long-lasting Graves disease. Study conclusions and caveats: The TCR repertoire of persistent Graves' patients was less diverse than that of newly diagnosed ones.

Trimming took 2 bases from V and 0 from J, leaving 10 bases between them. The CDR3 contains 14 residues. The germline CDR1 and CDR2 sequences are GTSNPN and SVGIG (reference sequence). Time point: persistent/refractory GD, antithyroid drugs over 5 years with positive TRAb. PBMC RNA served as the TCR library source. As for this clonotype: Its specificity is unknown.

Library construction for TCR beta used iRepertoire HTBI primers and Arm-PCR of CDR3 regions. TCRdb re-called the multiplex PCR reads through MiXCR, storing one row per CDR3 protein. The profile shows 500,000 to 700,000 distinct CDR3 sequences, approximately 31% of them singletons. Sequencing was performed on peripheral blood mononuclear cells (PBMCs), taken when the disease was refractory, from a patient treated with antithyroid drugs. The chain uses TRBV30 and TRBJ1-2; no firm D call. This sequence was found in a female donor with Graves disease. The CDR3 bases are TGTGCCTGGAGTCGAGTCCCGTCTAACTATGGCTACACCTTC. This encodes CAWSRVPSNYGYTF.